The rows below give T cell receptor beta chains drawn from one sample of a study of blood T cell repertoires in COVID-19. Assay: immunoSEQ multiplex PCR; the TCRdb copy retains only in-frame clones and omits some. The sample has about 400,000 clones, 85% to 90% seen once. Sequenced: PBMCs or T cells enriched from blood (not recorded which). The receptors originated from a woman in her 30s with acute COVID-19. Both conserved end residues are part of each CDR3. A D gene is named only where the DNA matches it firmly. Part of the rows lack a size; the others show once, few, many or a class for expanded clones.

v_call	clone_size	d_call	j_call	cdr3_aa	cdr3_nt
TRBV27	few	TRBD1	TRBJ2-2	CASSLYPGGKSRPNTGELFF	TGTGCCAGCAGTTTATACCCAGGGGGCAAGTCGCGGCCAAACACCGGGGAGCTGTTTTTT
TRBV29-1	NA	TRBD1	TRBJ1-2	CSVRDRGEANYGYTF	TGCAGCGTACGGGACAGGGGGGAGGCCAACTATGGCTACACCTTC
TRBV7-8	NA	NA	TRBJ1-4	CASTRVSGEKLFF	TGTGCCAGCACTCGAGTTTCGGGGGAAAAACTGTTTTTT
TRBV2	NA	NA	TRBJ1-1	CASSVEYRVVYTEAFF	TGTGCCAGCAGTGTCGAATACAGGGTGGTCTACACTGAAGCTTTCTTT
TRBV9	NA	NA	TRBJ2-6	CASSPQGRPSGANVLTF	TGTGCCAGCAGCCCTCAGGGCCGACCCTCTGGGGCCAACGTCCTGACTTTC
TRBV7-6	many	TRBD1	TRBJ2-7	CASSHRDSSYEQYF	TGTGCCAGCAGCCATCGGGACAGCTCCTACGAGCAGTACTTC
TRBV6-4	NA	TRBD1	TRBJ1-5	CASILPTGVGEGNSNQPQHF	TGTGCCAGCATCCTCCCAACAGGGGTCGGCGAGGGGAATAGCAATCAGCCCCAGCATTTT
TRBV29-1	NA	TRBD1	TRBJ2-1	CSGDRAYNEQFF	TGCAGCGGGGACAGGGCTTACAATGAGCAGTTCTTC
TRBV7-6	NA	NA	TRBJ1-6	CASSAQGTAGSYNSPLHF	TGTGCCAGCAGCGCCCAGGGGACGGCTGGGTCCTATAATTCACCCCTCCACTTT
TRBV7-3	NA	NA	TRBJ1-4	CASSLRHQGTEKLFF	TGTGCCAGCAGTCTAAGGCATCAGGGAACTGAAAAACTGTTTTTT
TRBV29-1	NA	NA	TRBJ1-4	CSVAGPGEKLFF	TGCAGCGTTGCAGGGCCTGGGGAAAAACTGTTTTTT
TRBV14	NA	TRBD1	TRBJ1-4	CASSQAQGQGATGTGFF	TGTGCCAGCAGCCAAGCCCAGGGACAGGGGGCGACGGGCACCGGGTTTTTT
TRBV7-8	NA	TRBD1	TRBJ1-4	CASSIRQGGSNEKLFF	TGTGCCAGCAGCATTAGACAGGGGGGTTCTAATGAAAAACTGTTTTTT
TRBV10-3	NA	NA	TRBJ2-1	CAISGYRDMNEQFF	TGTGCCATCAGTGGATACAGGGACATGAATGAGCAGTTCTTC
TRBV30	once	TRBD2	TRBJ2-1	CACQRGPRYNEQFF	TGTGCCTGCCAGCGGGGGCCCCGCTACAATGAGCAGTTCTTC
TRBV2	NA	NA	TRBJ1-4	CASSASGGEKLFF	TGTGCCAGCAGTGCGTCGGGGGGGGAAAAACTGTTTTTT
TRBV6-5	NA	NA	TRBJ1-2	CASSYQGTNYGYTF	TGTGCCAGCAGTTACCAGGGGACTAACTATGGCTACACCTTC
TRBV6-5	NA	TRBD1	TRBJ2-7	CASTRQGTSYEQYF	TGTGCCAGCACCAGACAGGGTACCTCCTACGAGCAGTACTTC
TRBV9	NA	TRBD2	TRBJ2-7	CASSVRAGGPDEQYF	TGTGCCAGCAGCGTCCGAGCGGGGGGGCCGGACGAGCAGTACTTC
TRBV24-1	NA	TRBD1	TRBJ1-1	CATSDLGQGGPAFF	TGTGCCACCAGTGATCTAGGACAGGGGGGCCCAGCTTTCTTT
TRBV7-2	NA	TRBD2	TRBJ2-3	CASSERGVADTQYF	TGTGCCAGCAGTGAGCGGGGGGTGGCAGATACGCAGTATTTT
TRBV7-2	NA	NA	TRBJ2-7	CASSLGRGYEQYF	TGTGCCAGCAGCTTAGGCAGGGGTTACGAGCAGTACTTC
TRBV6-4	NA	TRBD1	TRBJ2-1	CASSNRQGASGEQFF	TGTGCCAGCAGCAATCGACAGGGGGCCTCGGGTGAGCAGTTCTTC
TRBV7-8	NA	TRBD2	TRBJ2-2	CASSFRLAGGTGELFF	TGTGCCAGCAGCTTTAGACTAGCGGGGGGTACCGGGGAGCTGTTTTTT
TRBV4-2	NA	TRBD2	TRBJ2-5	CASSPRRVSGGAVPYQETQYF	TGTGCCAGCAGCCCCAGACGGGTTAGCGGGGGGGCCGTTCCCTACCAAGAGACCCAGTACTTC
TRBV2	NA	NA	TRBJ1-4	CASSDWGAVNEKLFF	TGTGCCAGCAGTGATTGGGGAGCCGTTAATGAAAAACTGTTTTTT
TRBV5-1	NA	TRBD1	TRBJ2-1	CASSLQQGSNEQFF	TGCGCCAGCAGCCTACAACAGGGGAGCAATGAGCAGTTCTTC
TRBV6-2/TRBV6-3	NA	TRBD1	TRBJ2-7	CASSTGVIKTYEQYF	TGTGCCAGCAGCACAGGGGTCATAAAGACCTACGAGCAGTACTTC
TRBV12-3/TRBV12-4	NA	NA	TRBJ1-2	CASSGQHYGYTF	TGTGCCAGCAGCGGACAGCACTATGGCTACACCTTC
TRBV25-1	NA	NA	TRBJ1-5	CASSQGKGNQPQHF	TGTGCCAGCTCCCAGGGGAAAGGCAATCAGCCCCAGCATTTT
TRBV5-1	NA	TRBD2	TRBJ2-3	CASSWPPGGGPATDTQYF	TGCGCCAGCAGCTGGCCCCCTGGCGGGGGGCCGGCCACAGATACGCAGTATTTT
TRBV4-2	NA	TRBD1	TRBJ1-1	CASSLRTGTGMGTEAFF	TGTGCCAGCAGCCTTAGAACCGGGACAGGGATGGGCACTGAAGCTTTCTTT
TRBV18	NA	NA	TRBJ1-6	CASSRLGEGNSPLHF	TGTGCCAGCTCACGGTTAGGGGAGGGCAATTCACCCCTCCACTTT
TRBV2	NA	NA	TRBJ2-1	CASRELDNEQFF	TGTGCCAGCAGGGAGCTGGACAATGAGCAGTTCTTC
TRBV19	NA	NA	TRBJ1-1	CASSIVGGGNTEAFF	TGTGCCAGTAGTATAGTCGGAGGTGGGAACACTGAAGCTTTCTTT
TRBV27	NA	TRBD1	TRBJ1-2	CASSLYGTGRDYGYTF	TGTGCCAGCAGTTTATACGGGACAGGGAGAGACTATGGCTACACCTTC
TRBV5-1	NA	NA	TRBJ2-5	CASSFTARALGETQYF	TGCGCCAGCAGCTTTACGGCCAGGGCCTTGGGAGAGACCCAGTACTTC
TRBV19	few	NA	TRBJ2-1	CASSGLGGSNEQFF	TGTGCCAGTAGCGGTCTAGGTGGTAGCAATGAGCAGTTCTTC
TRBV11-1	NA	TRBD1	TRBJ2-7	CASSHYPTGLDNEQYF	TGTGCCAGCAGCCATTACCCGACAGGGCTTGATAACGAGCAGTACTTC
TRBV3-1/TRBV3-2	NA	NA	TRBJ1-6	CASTPKRDHSPLHF	TGTGCCAGCACCCCCAAACGGGATCATTCACCCCTCCACTTT
TRBV10-1	NA	TRBD1	TRBJ1-2	CASSGTGGYGYTF	TGCGCCAGCTCCGGGACAGGAGGCTATGGCTACACCTTC
TRBV9	many	NA	TRBJ2-2	CASSGQNTGELFF	TGTGCCAGCAGCGGACAGAACACCGGGGAGCTGTTTTTT
TRBV9	NA	TRBD1	TRBJ1-1	CASSPGDRGLVNTEAFF	TGTGCCAGCAGCCCTGGAGACAGGGGGCTTGTGAACACTGAAGCTTTCTTT
TRBV7-2	NA	TRBD1	TRBJ1-2	CASRPRTGGWAGYTF	TGTGCCAGCAGACCTAGGACAGGGGGGTGGGCTGGCTACACCTTC
TRBV7-3	NA	TRBD1	TRBJ1-1	CASSTFGTGKGEAFF	TGTGCCAGCAGCACCTTTGGGACAGGGAAAGGTGAAGCTTTCTTT
TRBV20-1	NA	TRBD1	TRBJ1-2	CSASKVDRVRGYGYTF	TGCAGTGCTAGTAAAGTCGACAGGGTCAGAGGCTATGGCTACACCTTC
TRBV15	once	TRBD2	TRBJ2-7	CATGPPGTSTEQYF	TGTGCCACAGGGCCACCCGGGACTAGTACCGAGCAGTACTTC
TRBV2	NA	NA	TRBJ2-5	CASTLVRQETQYF	TGTGCCAGCACTTTAGTGCGTCAAGAGACCCAGTACTTC
TRBV2	NA	NA	TRBJ1-2	CASNGRDGGAGGYTF	TGTGCCAGCAATGGACGAGACGGAGGAGCCGGGGGCTACACCTTC
TRBV19	NA	NA	TRBJ2-2	CASSIWQIQNTGELFF	TGTGCCAGTAGTATCTGGCAGATACAAAACACCGGGGAGCTGTTTTTT
TRBV30	NA	TRBD1	TRBJ1-2	CAWSAPGQGIYGYTF	TGTGCCTGGAGTGCACCGGGACAGGGTATCTATGGCTACACCTTC
TRBV4-1	NA	TRBD1	TRBJ2-1	CASSQVSQGDPYNEQFF	TGCGCCAGCAGCCAAGTGTCACAGGGGGATCCCTACAATGAGCAGTTCTTC